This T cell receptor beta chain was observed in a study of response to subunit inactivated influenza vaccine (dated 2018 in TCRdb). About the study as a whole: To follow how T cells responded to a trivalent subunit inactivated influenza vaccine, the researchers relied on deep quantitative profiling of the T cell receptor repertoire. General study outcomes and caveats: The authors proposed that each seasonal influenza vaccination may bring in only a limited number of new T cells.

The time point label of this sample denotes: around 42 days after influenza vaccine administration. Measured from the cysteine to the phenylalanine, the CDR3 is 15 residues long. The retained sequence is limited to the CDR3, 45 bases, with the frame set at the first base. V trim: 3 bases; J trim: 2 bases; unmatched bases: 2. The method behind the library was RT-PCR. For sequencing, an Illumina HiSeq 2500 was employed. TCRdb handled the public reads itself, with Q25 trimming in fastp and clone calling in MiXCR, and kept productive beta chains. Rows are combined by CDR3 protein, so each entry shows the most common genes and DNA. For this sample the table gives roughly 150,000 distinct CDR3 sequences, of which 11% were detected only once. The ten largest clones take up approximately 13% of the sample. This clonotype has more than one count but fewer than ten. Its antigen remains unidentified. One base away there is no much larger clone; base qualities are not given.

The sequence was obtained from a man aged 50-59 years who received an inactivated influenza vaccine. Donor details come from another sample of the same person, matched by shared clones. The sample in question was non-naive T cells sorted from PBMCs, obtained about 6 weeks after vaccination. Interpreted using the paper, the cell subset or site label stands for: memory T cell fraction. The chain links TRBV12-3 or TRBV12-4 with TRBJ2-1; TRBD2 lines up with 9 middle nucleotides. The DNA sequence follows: TGTGCCAGCAGTTTCAGCGGGGGGCCCTACAATGAGCAGTTCTTC. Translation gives CASSFSGGPYNEQFF.